Each of the 17 T cell receptor beta chains below was sequenced from the same sample in a study of molecular identifiers for immune sequencing clone quantification. TCRdb fed the PCR reads into MiXCR, producing one record per CDR3 protein. The sample yields approximately 590,000 distinct CDR3 sequences, 25% seen once. Sequences were obtained from naive CD8+ T cells from blood, with Jurkat cell RNA spiked in. Stated subset: FACS-sorted CD8+CD4-CCR7+CD45RA+ naive T cells. The source is a human donor in good health. Some libraries in this study had Jurkat cell RNA spiked in.

Turning to this clonotype: A read error may be the cause here, since a much bigger clone is one base away. V and J are TRBV5-1 and TRBJ2-7; 7 bases agree with TRBD1. Germline CDR1 is SGHRS and CDR2 is YFSETQ. The CDR3 spans 14 residues. The CDR3 bases are TGCGCCCGCAGTGACACGGGACAGTCCTACGAGCAGTACTTC. Its protein product is CARSDTGQSYEQYF.

The chain links TRBV12-3 or TRBV12-4 to TRBJ2-1; D may be TRBD1 or TRBD2 (5 bases each). V was pared by 7 bases and J by 3 bases, with 19 bases between. CDR3 size: 16 residues. This CDR3 is CASTLIGPGRYNEQFF. The CDR3, as DNA: TGTGCCAGCACCCTAATTGGGCCGGGGCGCTACAATGAGCAGTTCTTC.

About this clonotype itself: A read error may explain this, as a much larger clone is one base away. The V and J genes are TRBV7-2 and TRBJ2-5; D is perhaps TRBD1 (6 bases). The CDR3 has 14 residues. Germline loops: CDR1 SGHTA, CDR2 FQGNSA. CDR3: CASSLALGQEAQYF. The CDR3 coding sequence is TGTGCCAGCAGCTTAGCGCTGGGACAAGAGGCCCAGTACTTC.

This clonotype showed up many times. The CDR3 is CASSPGQGGFVAFF. For the CDR3, the DNA is TGCGCCAGCAGCCCCGGACAGGGGGGATTTGTAGCTTTCTTT. The chain combines TRBV4-1 with TRBJ1-1, with 10 bases matching TRBD1. Germline assignment: CDR1 MGHRA and CDR2 YSYEKL. CDR3 length equals 14 residues. V lost 4 bases and J lost 10; bases outside the gene matches: 9.

The chain employs TRBV19 and TRBJ1-5; TRBD1 might be the D (5 bases). V was shortened by 1 base and J by 2 bases, with 9 bases between the two germline ends. Germline CDR1 and CDR2: LNHDA and SQIVND (reference sequence). The length of the CDR3 is 15 residues. The DNA for the CDR3 is TGTGCCAGTAGTATAGCGGGGGTCGGCAATCAGCCCCAGCATTTT. Translating gives CASSIAGVGNQPQHF.

In this sample, this clonotype turned up many times. In DNA, the CDR3 is TGTGCCAGCAGTTTACGGGTGAACACAGATACGCAGTATTTT. Translation gives CASSLRVNTDTQYF. The chain joins TRBV28 to TRBJ2-3; D is uncertain. Germline V gene lookup returns CDR1 MDHEN and CDR2 SYDVKM. The V end lost 2 bases, the J end lost 2 bases, and 8 bases lay between the germline ends. The CDR3 extends over 14 amino acids. The entire variable domain, with the rest obtained from reference TRBV28 and TRBJ2-3, is as follows: DVKVTQSSRYLVKRTGEKVFLECVQDMDHENMFWYRQDPGLGLRLIYFSYDVKMKEKGDIPEGYSVSREKKERFSLILESASTNQTSMYLCASSLRVNTDTQYFGPGTRLTVL.

This clonotype appeared many times. The chain is built from TRBV7-9 and TRBJ2-2, with TRBD1 identical over 12 bases. Germline V gene sequence: CDR1 SEHNR, CDR2 FQNEAQ (reference sequence). The CDR3 extends over 15 amino acids. J was trimmed by 4 bases and V by 6 bases; bases with no gene match: 3. CDR3 nucleotide sequence: TGTGCCAGCAGTCCGGGACAGGGGGCCACCGGGGAGCTGTTTTTT. Protein sequence: CASSPGQGATGELFF.

The sample holds many counts of this clonotype. The chain carries TRBV28 and TRBJ1-1; TRBD1 aligns across 7 bases. V lost 0 bases and J lost 5; bases outside the gene matches: 6. The germline gives CDR1 MDHEN, CDR2 SYDVKM. This CDR3 region has 15 residues. The CDR3 DNA sequence: TGTGCCAGCAGTTTATGGGGGACAGAGGGAACTGAAGCTTTCTTT. It is translated as CASSLWGTEGTEAFF.

Comment on this clonotype: A much more abundant neighbour one base away suggests this may be a read error. This chain links TRBV14 with TRBJ1-1, with a weak D call TRBD1 (5 bases). Trimming stripped 1 base from V and 5 bases from J, with 14 bases between. The CDR3 length is 15 residues. The germline gives CDR1 SGHDN, CDR2 FVKESK. The CDR3 sequence is CASSQGGGAWTEAFF. DNA for the CDR3: TGTGCCAGCAGCCAAGGTGGAGGGGCTTGGACTGAAGCTTTCTTT.

CDR3 sequence reads: CASSQGKGGSYNSPLHF. Here the CDR3 DNA reads TGCGCCAGCAGCCAAGGAAAGGGCGGCTCCTATAATTCACCCCTCCACTTT. This rearrangement joins TRBV4-3 to TRBJ1-6; unclear D gene. The CDR3 extends over 17 amino acids. V lost 1 base and J 0 bases, leaving 10 bases between the germline ends. Germline V lookup: CDR1 LGHNA, CDR2 YSLEER.

For this clonotype: Germline and junction disagree at one end, which may indicate a read error. The chain uses TRBV5-1 and TRBJ1-1; D remains ambiguous. The CDR3 length is 13 residues. Germline V CDR1 and CDR2: SGHRS, YFSETQ. CDR3 residues: CASCLDVGTEAFF. As DNA, the CDR3 is TGCGCCAGCTGCTTGGATGTGGGCACTGAAGCTTTCTTT.

This clonotype was seen at least ten times. V usage is TRBV28 and J usage is TRBJ2-7; D gene ambiguous. The V gene's germline CDR1 is MDHEN and CDR2 SYDVKM. V lost 5 bases and J 3 bases, leaving 11 bases between the germline ends. The CDR3 spans 13 residues. CDR3 nucleotides: TGTGCCAGCAGTCCAAACGTGGGCTACGAGCAGTACTTC. It is translated as CASSPNVGYEQYF.

Points on this clonotype: The junction shows a germline mismatch at one end, possibly a read error. The chain joins TRBV7-9 to TRBJ2-1; TRBD2 aligns across 14 bases. The CDR3 spans 17 residues. Germline values: CDR1 SEHNR, CDR2 FQNEAQ (reference sequence). The CDR3 is CASRRTSGGPFYNEQSF. CDR3 in DNA: TGTGCCAGCAGGCGGACTAGCGGGGGGCCCTTCTACAATGAGCAGTCCTTC.

Concerning this clonotype itself: A much bigger clone sits one base away, suggesting this may be a read error. This sequence joins TRBV12-3 or TRBV12-4 and TRBJ2-5; 7 positions match TRBD1. The CDR3 loop spans 13 amino acids. The CDR3 DNA reads as TGTGCCAGCAAGGGGGCTGGGCAAGAGACCCAGCACTTC. It yields the protein CASKGAGQETQHF.

The genes are TRBV5-5 and TRBJ2-3, with D tentatively TRBD1 (5 bases). The germline V gene has CDR1 SGHKS and CDR2 YYEKEE (reference sequence). V dropped 4 bases and J dropped 0 bases, with 18 bases sitting between them. This CDR3 is built from 17 residues. The CDR3: CASSPCWGPSSTDTQYF. CDR3 coding DNA: TGTGCCAGCAGCCCCTGCTGGGGCCCCTCCAGCACAGATACGCAGTATTTT.

The chain employs TRBV12-3 or TRBV12-4 and TRBJ2-1; 12 bases align to TRBD2. The J segment lost 9 bases and the V segment lost 0 bases, leaving 15 bases of the junction unmatched. The CDR3 spans 19 residues. The CDR3 bases are TGTGCCAGCAGTTTAGCGACCGGGACTAGCGGGCCGGGACGCGGTGAGCAGTTCTTC. Amino acids: CASSLATGTSGPGRGEQFF.

This clonotype was detected only a few times. The chain has TRBV7-6 and TRBJ2-6; 7 bases are a match to TRBD1. From germline, CDR1 is SGHVS and CDR2 FNYEAQ. J was trimmed by 4 bases and V by 4 bases; bases with no gene match: 16. This CDR3 is built from 19 residues. The CDR3 protein is CASSSLTGTPSGGANVLTF. The CDR3 nucleotides read TGTGCCAGCAGCTCTTTGACAGGGACCCCCTCGGGGGGGGCCAACGTCCTGACTTTC.